The 32 T cell receptor beta chains in this list originate from one sample, sequenced in a study of identical twins. TCRdb re-analysed the 5' RACE reads in MiXCR, keeping a single row per CDR3 protein. The sample lists some 500,000 distinct CDR3 sequences, around a tenth seen once, with roughly 3% in the top ten. These data also featured in a second study, about yellow fever vaccine responses in identical twins.

The material sequenced was PBMCs. The source of these receptors is a woman aged 18-30 years in good health.

The chain employs TRBV12-3 or TRBV12-4 and TRBJ1-6, with D hard to call. V lost 3 bases and J lost 8, with 14 bases in between. The CDR3 spans 15 residues. For the CDR3, the DNA is TGTGCCAGCAGTTTCAGGAGCGGCCAGGATTCACCCCTCCACTTT. This codes for CASSFRSGQDSPLHF.

This clonotype was picked up many times. The rearrangement joins TRBV6-2 or TRBV6-3 to TRBJ2-7; 9 nucleotides match TRBD1. The CDR3 extends over 15 amino acids. The J segment lost 2 bases and the V segment lost 4 bases, leaving 6 bases of the junction unmatched. Germline V gene lookup returns CDR1 MNHEY and CDR2 SVGEGT. For the CDR3, the DNA is TGTGCCAGCAGTTTCTTCCGGGACAGGGCCTACGAGCAGTACTTC. Amino acid sequence: CASSFFRDRAYEQYF.

This clonotype was detected only a few times. The chain has TRBV6-1 and TRBJ2-1; a possible D gene is TRBD2 (5 bases). CDR3 length: 17 amino acids. The V end lost 5 bases, the J end lost 6 bases, and 23 bases lay between the germline ends. Germline V lookup: CDR1 MNHNS, CDR2 SASEGT. This chain's CDR3 is CASSPPPDRRRGNEQFF. As DNA, the CDR3 is TGTGCCAGCAGTCCCCCCCCTGACCGACGACGGGGCAATGAGCAGTTCTTC.

The sample holds a few counts of this clonotype. The CDR3 DNA follows: TGCGCCAGCAGCTTGGAGGGAAGGTCGACGTACGAGCAGTACTTC. Its translation: CASSLEGRSTYEQYF. This rearrangement joins TRBV5-1 to TRBJ2-7; no reliable D call. The V end was cut by 0 bases, the J end by 4 bases, with 14 bases between. Germline V CDR1 and CDR2: SGHRS, YFSETQ. CDR3 length: 15 residues.

In this sample, this clonotype turned up a few times. The chain uses TRBV6-2 or TRBV6-3 and TRBJ2-3; 7 bases match TRBD2. Germline CDR1 and CDR2: MNHEY and SVGEGT. J gave up 3 bases and V 4 bases, and 10 bases lay outside the gene matches. The CDR3 is 16 amino acids. CDR3 region: CASSWALAAATDTQYF. CDR3 in DNA: TGTGCCAGCAGTTGGGCCCTAGCGGCCGCGACAGATACGCAGTATTTT.

DNA for the CDR3: TGTGCCAGCAGCAGACTAGCGGGGTCCGACCGTGAACGGGACAATGAGCAGTTCTTC. Translating gives CASSRLAGSDRERDNEQFF. The chain has TRBV7-3 and TRBJ2-1; 11 bases align to TRBD2. Germline V gives CDR1 SGHTA, CDR2 FQGTGA. The ends lost 5 bases at V and 5 bases at J; junction bases unmatched: 17. The CDR3 runs 19 residues.

The rearrangement joins TRBV4-1 to TRBJ1-2, with 7 positions matching TRBD1. Germline CDR1 reads MGHRA; CDR2 reads YSYEKL. The CDR3 is made up of 15 amino acids. With 0 bases clipped from V and 6 bases from J, the junction kept 7 bases outside the gene matches. The CDR3 DNA follows: TGCGCCAGCAGCCAAGAGGGTCAGGGGGTTGATGGCTACACCTTC. Its translation: CASSQEGQGVDGYTF.

This clonotype was counted between two and nine times. The chain carries TRBV28 and TRBJ2-7, with D tentatively TRBD1 (6 bases). The germline gives CDR1 MDHEN, CDR2 SYDVKM. Trimming shortened V by 3 bases and J by 3 bases, and 12 bases separated the two germline ends. This CDR3 region has 14 residues. The CDR3 sequence is CASSLEDRYYEQYF. The CDR3 bases are TGTGCCAGCAGTTTGGAGGACAGATACTACGAGCAGTACTTC.

This clonotype was seen a handful of times. The V call is TRBV4-1, the J call TRBJ2-7; no firm D call. This CDR3 comprises 14 residues. Trimming took off 1 base at V and 2 bases at J, with 9 bases between the two ends. CDR1 and CDR2 (germline): MGHRA, YSYEKL. The CDR3 nucleotides read TGCGCCAGCAGCCAAGTAGAGACGGCCTACGAGCAGTACTTC. Translated, it gives CASSQVETAYEQYF.

This clonotype was observed many times. The chain carries TRBV27 and TRBJ1-5; D is undetermined. This CDR3 has 13 residues. Trimming left V 6 bases short and J 7 bases short, with 13 bases between. Germline V lookup: CDR1 MNHEY, CDR2 SMNVEV (reference sequence). The CDR3 loop is CASSLRNWQPQHF. The CDR3, as DNA: TGTGCCAGCAGCTTACGGAATTGGCAGCCCCAGCATTTT.

The table lists this clonotype with a few counts. The genes are TRBV20-1 and TRBJ2-7; D remains unclear. The CDR3 is made up of 12 amino acids. The V gene's germline CDR1 is DFQATT and CDR2 SNEGSKA (reference sequence). Trimming cost V 6 bases and J 0 bases, with 9 bases left between them. The CDR3 here is CSAQLDSYEQYF. The CDR3 region has the DNA TGCAGTGCACAGTTGGACTCCTACGAGCAGTACTTC.

Only a few counts were recorded for this clonotype. J is TRBJ1-6 and V is TRBV19, with D possibly being TRBD1 (6 bases). Trimming pared 2 bases from V and 5 bases from J, leaving 7 bases between. CDR1 LNHDA and CDR2 SQIVND come from the germline V gene (reference sequence). The CDR3 runs to 14 residues. The DNA for the CDR3 is TGTGCCAGTAGTATACAGGGGAATAATTCACCCCTCCACTTT. This gives the protein CASSIQGNNSPLHF.

The chain employs TRBV6-4 and TRBJ2-3; 9 nucleotides align to TRBD2. The CDR3 runs to 13 residues. V shed 3 bases and J 5 bases; nucleotides not matched to a gene: 0. The germline gives CDR1 MRHNA, CDR2 SNTAGT. The CDR3: CASSELAGDTQYF. CDR3 sequence (DNA): TGTGCCAGCAGTGAACTAGCGGGAGATACGCAGTATTTT.

This clonotype was seen at least ten times. The chain links TRBV7-2 to TRBJ2-1; TRBD2 matches at 8 bases. V lost 7 bases to trimming and J lost 2 bases; unmatched junction nucleotides: 4. CDR1 and CDR2 (germline): SGHTA, FQGNSA. The CDR3 contains 14 residues. This CDR3 reads CASKVAGTYNEQFF. CDR3 coding DNA: TGTGCCAGCAAAGTAGCGGGGACCTACAATGAGCAGTTCTTC.

This clonotype was observed a handful of times. The chain has TRBV4-3 and TRBJ2-6, with D unclear. Germline V gene data show CDR1 as LGHNA and CDR2 as YSLEER. The CDR3 has 15 amino acids. V was pared by 0 bases and J by 14 bases, with 17 bases between. CDR3 coding DNA: TGCGCCAGCAGCCAAGATCTCCGCGTTAGCACTATCCTGACTTTC. Residues: CASSQDLRVSTILTF.

This clonotype was counted ten times or more. The chain is built from TRBV5-5 and TRBJ2-2; 10 bases line up with TRBD2. Germline assignment: CDR1 SGHKS and CDR2 YYEKEE (reference sequence). The J segment lost 5 bases and the V segment lost 0 bases, leaving 4 bases of the junction unmatched. This CDR3 comprises 16 residues. DNA of the CDR3: TGTGCCAGCAGCTTGGGTCTAGCGGGGGTGACCGGGGAGCTGTTTTTT. It specifies CASSLGLAGVTGELFF.

The chain combines TRBV20-1 with TRBJ2-2; perhaps TRBD1 as D (6 bases). This CDR3 has 14 residues. From germline, CDR1 is DFQATT and CDR2 SNEGSKA (reference sequence). Deletions cut 5 bases from V and 0 bases from J, with 10 bases between. The CDR3 coding sequence is TGCAGTGCTCCTGGACAGACGAACACCGGGGAGCTGTTTTTT. Amino acids: CSAPGQTNTGELFF.

This clonotype was recorded at least ten times. This chain connects TRBV20-1 to TRBJ2-1; no definite D call. Trimming shortened V by 7 bases and J by 3 bases, and 13 bases separated the two germline ends. This CDR3 is built from 13 residues. Per the germline V gene, CDR1 is DFQATT and CDR2 is SNEGSKA (reference sequence). The CDR3 DNA reads as TGCAGTGTATTTGCGACCAACTACAATGAGCAGTTCTTC. Translating it yields CSVFATNYNEQFF.

CDR3 in DNA: TGTGCCAGCAGCCAAGGGACTAGCAGCCACCTCCAGCAGTACTTC. Its translation is CASSQGTSSHLQQYF. This chain joins TRBV6-1 and TRBJ2-7, with 9 nucleotides matching TRBD2. The ends lost 6 bases at V and 8 bases at J; junction bases unmatched: 14. The CDR3 length is 15 residues. Germline values: CDR1 MNHNS, CDR2 SASEGT.

This clonotype was seen at least ten times. V is TRBV5-1 and J is TRBJ2-1; 7 bases match TRBD2. Germline CDR1 and CDR2: SGHRS and YFSETQ. Trimming took 2 bases from V and 9 from J; bases not matched to a gene: 11. The CDR3 is 15 amino acids. CDR3 protein: CASSFTGTNLVEQFF. Here the CDR3 DNA reads TGCGCCAGCAGCTTCACTGGGACTAACCTTGTTGAGCAGTTCTTC. The variable domain in full, with the rest retrieved from reference TRBV5-1 and TRBJ2-1, is KAGVTQTPRYLIKTRGQQVTLSCSPISGHRSVSWYQQTPGQGLQFLFEYFSETQRNKGNFPGRFSGRQFSNSRSEMNVSTLELGDSALYLCASSFTGTNLVEQFFGPGTRLTVL.

The V call is TRBV12-3 or TRBV12-4, the J call TRBJ2-3; D is possibly TRBD1 or TRBD2 (5 bases each). Trimming shortened V by 2 bases and J by 3 bases, and 12 bases separated the two germline ends. CDR3 size: 15 residues. For the CDR3, the DNA is TGTGCCAGCAGTTTACGGGGACGCATGACAGATACGCAGTATTTT. Its protein product is CASSLRGRMTDTQYF.

A note on this clonotype: At one end, the junction sequence differs from germline, possibly due to a read error. This chain uses TRBV6-5 with TRBJ2-7; D may correspond to TRBD1 or TRBD2 (5 bases each). Germline V gene lookup returns CDR1 MNHEY and CDR2 SVGAGI. The CDR3 loop spans 15 amino acids. CDR3 in DNA: TGTGCCAGCAGTTACACCTCCGGGACCGCAAGACCGGGGTCCTTC. It codes for CASSYTSGTARPGSF.

The V and J genes are TRBV5-1 and TRBJ2-3; a weak D match, TRBD2 (7 bases). The CDR3 is 14 residues long. Germline V CDR1 and CDR2: SGHRS, YFSETQ. Trimming removed 0 bases at V and 6 bases at J, with 11 bases between. DNA of the CDR3: TGCGCCAGCAGCTTGGAGGGGGGGAAGGATACGCAGTATTTT. It specifies CASSLEGGKDTQYF.

On this clonotype: The junction departs from the called germline gene at one end, perhaps through a read error. The chain uses TRBV10-1 and TRBJ2-1, with TRBD2 matching 9 bases. The CDR3 has 22 residues. The germline V gene encodes CDR1 WNHNN and CDR2 SYGVQD (reference sequence). CDR3 loop: CASRRTAPSRPLSGSSYNEQFF. As DNA, the CDR3 is TGTGCCAGCAGGCGTACGGCTCCTTCCCGTCCCCTTAGCGGGAGCTCGTACAATGAGCAGTTCTTC.

The V and J genes are TRBV5-1 and TRBJ2-6; TRBD2 might be the D (5 bases). From germline, CDR1 is SGHRS and CDR2 YFSETQ. The V end was cut by 7 bases, the J end by 0 bases, with 8 bases between. This CDR3 spans 14 amino acids. The DNA for the CDR3 is TGCGCCAGCGCCGACTACTCTGGGGCCAACGTCCTGACTTTC. Residues: CASADYSGANVLTF.

This clonotype was picked up many times. The CDR3 DNA sequence: TGTGCCAGCAGCGTAGATGGGGGCCAGCGAACCAGAGATACGCAGTATTTT. Protein: CASSVDGGQRTRDTQYF. The chain has TRBV9 and TRBJ2-3, with D perhaps TRBD1 (6 bases). V was pared by 0 bases and J by 5 bases, with 19 bases between. Germline V gene lookup returns CDR1 SGDLS and CDR2 YYNGEE. The CDR3 is made up of 17 amino acids.

As concerns this clonotype: It may be a read error: a sequence one base away is much more abundant. The chain is built from TRBV10-3 and TRBJ2-2; TRBD1 matches at 9 bases. The CDR3 is 17 residues long. Germline V gene lookup returns CDR1 ENHRY and CDR2 SYGVKD. The CDR3: CVISAGTGNVNTGELFF. The CDR3 nucleotides are TGTGTCATCAGTGCCGGGACAGGGAATGTGAACACCGGGGAGCTGTTTTTT.

This clonotype was detected many times. The V and J genes are TRBV29-1 and TRBJ2-7; TRBD2 matches 10 bases. V was pared by 4 bases and J by 5 bases, with 11 bases of the junction left unmatched. This CDR3 is 15 amino acids long. Germline CDR1 SQVTM, CDR2 ANQGSEA. CDR3 sequence reads: CSVARPSGSIDEQYF. The CDR3, as DNA: TGCAGCGTTGCCCGACCTAGCGGGAGTATCGACGAGCAGTACTTC.

This clonotype was detected many times. The chain uses TRBV6-1 and TRBJ1-2; D unclear. CDR3 size: 15 residues. Germline CDR1 is MNHNS and CDR2 is SASEGT. V gave up 8 bases and J gave up 1 base, with 17 bases separating them. This CDR3 reads CASGPRGSNNYGYTF. CDR3 DNA sequence: TGTGCCAGCGGTCCCCGGGGTTCTAATAACTATGGCTACACCTTC.

This clonotype was found a few times. The rearrangement uses TRBV20-1 and TRBJ2-7; 9 bases match TRBD2. Germline V gene sequence: CDR1 DFQATT, CDR2 SNEGSKA (reference sequence). The CDR3 loop spans 16 amino acids. With V trimmed by 5 bases and J by 3 bases, 14 bases remained unmatched. CDR3 amino acids: CSAPPEREVRIYEQYF. The CDR3 coding sequence is TGCAGTGCTCCACCGGAGCGGGAGGTTCGGATCTACGAGCAGTACTTC.

This clonotype has a count of ten or more. The CDR3 reads CATSYGGNLPEAFF. The CDR3 DNA sequence: TGTGCCACCAGCTATGGTGGCAACCTCCCTGAAGCTTTCTTT. The rearrangement joins TRBV15 to TRBJ1-1; no firm D call. Trimming took off 5 bases at V and 6 bases at J, with 16 bases between the two ends. CDR3 length equals 14 residues. Germline CDR1 reads LNHNV; CDR2 reads YYDKDF (reference sequence).

This clonotype came up many times. This chain joins TRBV5-1 and TRBJ2-5; perhaps TRBD2 as D (6 bases). Between the trimmed V and J ends, which lost 6 bases and 2 bases, there was a span of 20 bases. The CDR3 runs to 16 residues. Germline lookup yields CDR1 SGHRS and CDR2 YFSETQ. CDR3 in amino acids: CASMAQGGTKQETQYF. CDR3 nucleotides: TGCGCCAGCATGGCTCAGGGCGGGACCAAGCAAGAGACCCAGTACTTC. Combining the CDR3 with reference TRBV5-1 and TRBJ2-5 gives the whole variable domain KAGVTQTPRYLIKTRGQQVTLSCSPISGHRSVSWYQQTPGQGLQFLFEYFSETQRNKGNFPGRFSGRQFSNSRSEMNVSTLELGDSALYLCASMAQGGTKQETQYFGPGTRLLVL.